This TCR beta chain was documented in a study of T cell repertoires in cytomegalovirus infection. Across the whole study: Both a matching HLA type and CMV infection were indicated by public TCR beta signatures.

TCRdb used MiXCR to reprocess the reads, holding one entry per CDR3 protein. The sample yields 90,000 to 110,000 distinct CDR3 sequences, around 30% seen once. This clonotype was recorded only once. Antigen unknown. CDR3 length: 16 residues. The germline CDR1 and CDR2 sequences are MNHNY and SVGAGI (reference sequence). J was trimmed by 2 bases and V by 6 bases; bases with no gene match: 5. The source was CD8+ T cells from cultured PBMCs, collected from culture after CMV antigen stimulation. This TCR was sampled from a human donor in good health (CMV status not recorded). Some clones in this sample may be carry-over from other donors' samples. The rearrangement uses TRBV6-6 and TRBJ2-3, with 13 bases matching TRBD2. The CDR3, as DNA: TGTGCCAGCAGACGGACTAGCGGGGGCCCCACAGATACGCAGTATTTT. It is translated as CASRRTSGGPTDTQYF.